This T cell receptor beta chain was captured by sequencing in a study of cytomegalovirus exposure and HLA in healthy donors (dated by TCRdb to about 2017). Turning to the overall study: According to an earlier analysis of around 600 of the donors, 150 million to 200 million T cells yielded some 110 million unique TCR beta sequences and roughly 280 Gb of sequence data. Typing coverage varied by locus: roughly 620-630 donors for A, B, C, DRB1 and DQB1; 500 to 550 for DQA1; about 590 for DPA1; approximately 450 for DPB1. A later analysis re-analyzed previously published TCR beta repertoires from several hundred donors and added high-resolution HLA genotyping to study TCR occurrence patterns. A few DR-DQ haplotypes were treated as single units for association and clustering because of strong linkage in the cohort. In a later genetic analysis, genome-wide SNP genotypes for about 55% of the 666 donors were used, and that subset was treated as a discovery cohort. Donor age, sex, ethnicity and CMV serostatus were collected together with the repertoire data. On average, around 240,000 unique TCR beta nucleotide sequences were sequenced per donor among some 420 genotyped donors of the cohort, with 15% to 20% of those sequences being non-productive. The study used immunosequencing to profile the T cell repertoires of 666 subjects and linked those repertoires to cytomegalovirus serostatus. The study aimed to test whether signatures of past pathogen exposure could be identified by cataloging public T cell receptors. In addition to the first cohort of roughly 700 subjects, a separate validation cohort of about 120 different subjects was used. The study combined high-throughput TCR immunosequencing, statistical association of individual TCRs with disease status, and machine learning to predict cytomegalovirus infection status. Every repertoire in the discovery cohort had been generated on one and the same sequencing platform. Approximately 330 gigabases of sequencing data and roughly 81 million unique TCR sequences made up an early release that covered 500 to 650 HLA-typed donors. To decide whether each TCR beta V gene segment behaved as functional or pseudogenic, an earlier analysis of some 580 of the donors relied on high-throughput TCR beta sequencing. The genetic ancestry cluster associated with self-reported Caucasian donors included 65% to 90% of the 350 to 500 genotyped donors. The later analysis used no new phenotypic data to find candidate immune exposures, relying instead on TCR beta sequences and their occurrence across donors. Class I and class II HLA loci were covered by the typing at four-digit resolution.

General study outcomes and caveats: A group of highly shared sequence variants was considered likely to be a technical artifact of the sequencing pipeline. Sequencing depth was assumed to be roughly uniform across donors in the presence/absence analyses, though that assumption may not hold. Because some donors lacked HLA typing at each locus, the association tests relied only on the typed subset. Compared with equally common non-associated chains, HLA-associated TCR beta chains in a later analysis were more clonally expanded and had lower generation probabilities. For the cohort, immune exposure information was limited to CMV serostatus. The classifier was reported to diagnose cytomegalovirus status with high specificity and sensitivity in both the original cohort and the validation cohort. It was suggested by the authors that the approach could potentially be generalized to other disease states and immunological phenotypes. An association between a missense DCLRE1C variant and V-gene and J-gene trimming of TCR beta chains was found in a later genetic analysis and replicated in an independent cohort. In vitro tests confirmed that a few of the cytomegalovirus-associated TCR beta chains recognize cytomegalovirus antigens. The earlier analysis of about 600 of the donors excluded about 16 rarely observed V segments, including chromosome 9 orphons, because counts were too low. In an earlier analysis of fewer than 750 of the donors, most TCR beta V segments were observed in productive rearrangements about 90% or about 30% of the time, broadly matching IMGT annotations. In a later analysis, 15,000 to 20,000 TCR beta sequences were associated with specific HLA alleles at a false discovery rate of 0.05. Most TCR sequences were observed very rarely across donors, whereas some public TCRs were present in many individuals. According to a later genetic analysis, donors in an Asian-associated ancestry cluster had fewer N-insertions in productive TCRs than the approximately 710-donor mean. The 87-base-pair reads could not distinguish some IMGT-functional V segments, including TRBV6-2 and TRBV6-3, so those segments were excluded. Most CMV-associated TCR beta chains appeared to be HLA-restricted in a later analysis, and the HLA associations seemed to be driven largely by CMV exposure. Strong co-occurrence of HLA alleles, especially DR and DQ, made assigning TCR associations to individual alleles difficult. A later analysis reported that several top co-occurrence clusters appeared linked to parvovirus B19, influenza, CMV and Epstein-Barr virus. Only TCR beta chains were sequenced in this cohort, and the absence of alpha or paired-chain data limited detectable features. Linkage disequilibrium might explain the correlated functional status among segregating V segments, but an unknown experimental factor could not be excluded. In a later analysis, TCR association rates were found to vary across HLA loci, with the most associated TCRs seen for DRB1 alleles and the fewest for HLA-C alleles. A total of 164 TCR beta chains were listed by the study as associated with cytomegalovirus. A further reported finding was that TCR beta sequences accurately predicted the HLA-A and HLA-B alleles for most subjects in the first cohort.

In total, around 600 healthy bone marrow donors made up the cohort. All cohort members were sampled while nominally healthy, although unrecorded immune exposures were likely present. The donor tested CMV seronegative, placing the donor among the roughly 340 seronegative members of the cohort. Every donor gave a peripheral blood sample, and the peripheral blood mononuclear cells from that sample were used for TCR beta sequencing. The Qiagen DNeasy Blood Extraction Kit was used to extract genomic DNA from the blood cell samples. As for this clone: Its antigen target is currently unknown. No much larger clone exists at a distance of one base, and base qualities are not known.

Libraries were built with the immunoSEQ multiplex PCR assay. The multiplex PCR relied on a mix of 60 forward primers for TCR Vbeta segments and 13 reverse primers for TCR Jbeta segments. A multiplex PCR assay on genomic DNA amplified the CDR3 region of rearranged TCR beta genes. On the Illumina HiSeq System, the amplified TCR beta libraries were sequenced as 87-base-pair reads. As for the original processing: A later analysis counted 65 million to 90 million unique TCR beta chains across the 550 to 750 repertoires, and roughly 9.9 million of these chains were shared by at least two donors. Raw reads were error-corrected and collapsed into unique sequences by a nearest-neighbor algorithm in which closely related sequences were merged to remove PCR and sequencing errors. Alignment of CDR3 sequences to IMGT reference sequences was used to assign V, D and J gene segments. For a sequence to be retained, a match of at least six nucleotides was required to both a V gene segment and a J gene segment. Rearrangements were called productive when the CDR3 lacked stop codons and stayed in frame with V and J; all others were non-productive. Following IMGT convention, CDR3 was defined as the stretch from the second conserved V-encoded cysteine up to the conserved J-encoded phenylalanine. The earlier analysis of about 590 of the donors excluded sequences that lacked an unambiguous match to a single V gene segment. An earlier analysis of almost 600 of the donors classified V segments as functional when productive rearrangements were above 56.7% and as segregating when the standard deviation between donors was above 5%. To diagnose cytomegalovirus status from the catalog of TCR beta chain sequences, a statistical classification framework was built. In a later analysis, V and J genes were assigned by comparing TCR nucleotide sequences against IMGT/GENE-DB human TR gene sequences. A later analysis assigned CDR3 sequences and most-parsimonious VDJ recombination scenarios with the TCRdist pipeline. In a later analysis, each TCR beta chain was defined by its CDR3 amino acid sequence together with its V-gene family, and reads lacking a unique V-gene family were excluded. As a way to deal with suspected cross-contamination and a sequencing artifact, a later analysis dropped roughly 600 nucleotide sequences that were highly shared and had low generation probability. For each public chain, a later analysis derived a clonal expansion index from normalized ranks of inferred template counts within each repertoire. In a later analysis, generation probabilities were computed with a VDJ recombination model fitted to out-of-frame rearrangements, and the resulting probabilities were checked against IGoR. Hypergeometric tests were used in a later analysis to score TCR-TCR, TCR-HLA and TCR-CMV co-occurrence, with a repertoire-size bias correction applied to the TCR pairs. In a later analysis, false discovery rates were estimated by permuting HLA or CMV assignments 20 times. In a later analysis, co-occurring TCRs were grouped using DBSCAN, with TCRdist sequence similarity added in when clustering inside HLA-allele-positive subsets. Repertoires with fewer than 30,000 or more than 120,000 public chains were left out of co-occurrence clustering, as were four to six repertoires with anomalous nucleotide sharing. Held by TCRdb, this immuneACCESS table contains in-frame sequences only and omits some clones. Under half of the omission traces to an unresolved V gene where checked; the cause of the rest is unknown. V and J calls and clone size are given by that table; D and trimming were obtained from the DNA. This sample gives over 130,000 clones in total; roughly four fifths of them show up just once. The top ten clonotypes cover around 2.5% of the sample.

Per the germline V gene, SGHTA is the CDR1 and FQGNSA is the CDR2. The CDR3 sequence holds 17 residues, the cysteine and phenylalanine included. The read is trimmed to its CDR3 DNA, 51 bases read in frame from base 1. V loses 4 bases, J loses 5 bases, and the germline ends lie 21 bases apart. The V and J genes are TRBV7-2 and TRBJ2-1, and possibly TRBD2, on 5 matching bases. The TCR originated in a male donor in good health and CMV-seronegative. Sequenced: PBMCs. The DNA sequence is as follows: TGTGCCAGCAGCTCCGATACCGGGCTAGCATACCACAATGAGCAGTTCTTC. Its translation is CASSSDTGLAYHNEQFF.